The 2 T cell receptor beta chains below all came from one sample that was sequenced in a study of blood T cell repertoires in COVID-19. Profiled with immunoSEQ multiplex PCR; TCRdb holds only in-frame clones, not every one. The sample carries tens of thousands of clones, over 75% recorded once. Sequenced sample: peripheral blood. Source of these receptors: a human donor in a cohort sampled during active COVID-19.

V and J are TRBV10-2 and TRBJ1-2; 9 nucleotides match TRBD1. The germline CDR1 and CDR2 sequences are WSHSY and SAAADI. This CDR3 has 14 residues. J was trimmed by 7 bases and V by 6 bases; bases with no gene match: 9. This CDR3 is CASSRGQGFSGYTF. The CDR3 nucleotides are TGCGCCAGCAGCAGGGGACAGGGTTTCAGTGGCTACACCTTC.

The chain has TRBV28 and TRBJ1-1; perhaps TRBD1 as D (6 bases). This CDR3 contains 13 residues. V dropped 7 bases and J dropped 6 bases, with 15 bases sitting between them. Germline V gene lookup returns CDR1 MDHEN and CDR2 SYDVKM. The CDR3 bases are TGTGCCAGCAAAGACAGGTCTTTGGCTGAAGCTTTCTTT. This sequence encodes CASKDRSLAEAFF. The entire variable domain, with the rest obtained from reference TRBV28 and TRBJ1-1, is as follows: DVKVTQSSRYLVKRTGEKVFLECVQDMDHENMFWYRQDPGLGLRLIYFSYDVKMKEKGDIPEGYSVSREKKERFSLILESASTNQTSMYLCASKDRSLAEAFFGQGTRLTVV.